This T cell receptor (beta chain) comes out of a study of blood T cells in healthy people across ages. Turning to the study itself: Per two T cells, about one barcoded beta molecule was captured through template switching.

Whole-study results and caveats: Changes seen in expanded clonotypes were possibly confounded by donor CMV status left unknown.

Sample-barcoded 5' priming and a J-beta primer mix drove a second PCR of about 6 to 11 cycles. TCRdb analysed the 5' RACE reads with MiXCR anew, one entry per CDR3 protein. The table records about 1 million distinct CDR3 sequences, around 45% of them present only once. The authors extracted at least 5 micrograms of total RNA per sample. This clonotype turned up a few times. The antigen is undetermined. The V gene's germline CDR1 is SEHNR and CDR2 FQNEAQ (reference sequence). The CDR3 has 17 amino acids. J was trimmed by 0 bases and V by 4 bases; bases with no gene match: 10. The V gene is TRBV7-9, the J gene TRBJ2-3; 7 bases match TRBD1. The TCR originated in a woman in her fifties or sixties in good health. Sequencing was performed on blood. CDR3 loop: CASSSHRQGSSTDTQYF. CDR3 in DNA: TGTGCCAGCAGCTCTCACCGACAGGGCTCTAGCACAGATACGCAGTATTTT.